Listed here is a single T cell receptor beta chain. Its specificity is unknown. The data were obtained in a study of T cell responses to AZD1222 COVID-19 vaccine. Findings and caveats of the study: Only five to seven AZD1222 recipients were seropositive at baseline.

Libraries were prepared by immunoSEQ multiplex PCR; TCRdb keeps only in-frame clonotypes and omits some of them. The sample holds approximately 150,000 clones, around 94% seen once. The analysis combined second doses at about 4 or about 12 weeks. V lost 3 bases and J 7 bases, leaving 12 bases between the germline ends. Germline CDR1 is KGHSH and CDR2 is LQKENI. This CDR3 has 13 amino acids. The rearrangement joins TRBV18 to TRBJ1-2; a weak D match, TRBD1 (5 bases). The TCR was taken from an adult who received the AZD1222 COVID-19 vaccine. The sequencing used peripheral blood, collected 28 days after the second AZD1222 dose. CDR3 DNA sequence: TGTGCCAGCTCACCCTCGACAGAAACTGGCTACACCTTC. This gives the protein CASSPSTETGYTF.